Given below is one T cell receptor (beta chain) in context. A single record per CDR3 protein comes from TCRdb applying MiXCR to the RT-PCR reads. The table has almost 700,000 distinct CDR3 sequences, 14% seen once; the top ten hold just over 3.5%. V was clipped by 5 bases and J by 4 bases, with 15 bases between them. In germline, CDR1 is LNHNV, CDR2 YYDKDF (reference sequence). This CDR3 is 15 amino acids long. V is TRBV15 and J is TRBJ2-1; a possible D gene is TRBD1 (6 bases). The TCR comes from a female donor in good health, serving as a healthy control. Material for sequencing was memory CD4+ T cells from blood. The CDR3 bases are TGTGCCACCAGCGGATTCTCAGGGGTTTACAATGAGCAGTTCTTC. Its translation is CATSGFSGVYNEQFF.